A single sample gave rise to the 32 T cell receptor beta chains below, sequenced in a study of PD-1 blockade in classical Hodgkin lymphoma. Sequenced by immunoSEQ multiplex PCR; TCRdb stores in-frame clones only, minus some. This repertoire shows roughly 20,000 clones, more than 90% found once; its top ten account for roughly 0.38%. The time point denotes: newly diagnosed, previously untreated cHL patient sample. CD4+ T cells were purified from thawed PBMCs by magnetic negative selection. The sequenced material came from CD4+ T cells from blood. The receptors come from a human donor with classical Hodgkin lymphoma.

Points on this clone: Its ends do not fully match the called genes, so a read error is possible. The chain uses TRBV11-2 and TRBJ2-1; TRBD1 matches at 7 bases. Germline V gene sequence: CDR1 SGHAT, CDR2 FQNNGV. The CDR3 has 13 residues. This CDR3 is CASSLALGRGIIF. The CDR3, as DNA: TGTGCCAGCAGCTTAGCGTTGGGCAGGGGGATTATCTTC.

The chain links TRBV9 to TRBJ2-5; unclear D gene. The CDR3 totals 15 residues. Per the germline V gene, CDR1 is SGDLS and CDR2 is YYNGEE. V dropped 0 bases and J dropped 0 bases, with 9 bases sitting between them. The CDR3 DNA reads TGTGCCAGCAGCGTAGCCTTAACAAACCAAGAGACCCAGTACTTC. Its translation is CASSVALTNQETQYF.

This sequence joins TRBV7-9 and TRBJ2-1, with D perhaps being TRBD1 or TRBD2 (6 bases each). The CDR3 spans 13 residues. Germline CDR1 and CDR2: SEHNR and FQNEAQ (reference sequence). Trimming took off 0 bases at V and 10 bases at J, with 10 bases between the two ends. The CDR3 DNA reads TGTGCCAGCAGCTTAGCCGGGGGCAGAGAGCAGTTCTTC. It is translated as CASSLAGGREQFF.

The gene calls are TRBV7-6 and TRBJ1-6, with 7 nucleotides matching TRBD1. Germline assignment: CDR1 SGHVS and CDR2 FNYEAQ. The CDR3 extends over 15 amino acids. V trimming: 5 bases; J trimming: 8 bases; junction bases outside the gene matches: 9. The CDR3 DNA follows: TGTGCCAGCAGCCCAGGGGGTCTGCGTGATTCACCCCTCCACTTT. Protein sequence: CASSPGGLRDSPLHF.

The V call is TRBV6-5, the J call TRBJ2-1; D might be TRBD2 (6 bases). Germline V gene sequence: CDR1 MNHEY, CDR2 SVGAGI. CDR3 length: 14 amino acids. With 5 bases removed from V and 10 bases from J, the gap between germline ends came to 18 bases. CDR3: CASSPLGLKGEQFF. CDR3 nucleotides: TGTGCCAGCAGTCCCCTGGGACTTAAAGGGGAGCAGTTCTTC.

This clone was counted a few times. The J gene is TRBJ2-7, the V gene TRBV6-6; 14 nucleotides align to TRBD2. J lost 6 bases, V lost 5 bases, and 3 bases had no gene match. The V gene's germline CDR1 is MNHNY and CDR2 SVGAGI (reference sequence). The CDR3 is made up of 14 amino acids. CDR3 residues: CASSGTSGRGEQYF. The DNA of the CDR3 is TGTGCCAGCAGTGGGACTAGCGGGAGAGGCGAGCAGTACTTC.

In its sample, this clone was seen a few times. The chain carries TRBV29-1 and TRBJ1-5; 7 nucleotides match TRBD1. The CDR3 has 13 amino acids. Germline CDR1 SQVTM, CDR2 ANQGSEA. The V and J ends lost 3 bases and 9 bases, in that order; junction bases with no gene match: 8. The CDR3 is CSVEQPGGGPQHF. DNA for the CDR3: TGCAGCGTTGAGCAACCAGGGGGAGGGCCCCAGCATTTT.

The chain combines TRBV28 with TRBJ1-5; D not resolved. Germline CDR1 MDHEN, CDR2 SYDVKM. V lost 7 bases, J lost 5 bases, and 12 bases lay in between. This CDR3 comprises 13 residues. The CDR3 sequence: CASMGQRYQPQHF. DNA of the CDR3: TGTGCCAGCATGGGCCAGAGGTATCAGCCCCAGCATTTT.

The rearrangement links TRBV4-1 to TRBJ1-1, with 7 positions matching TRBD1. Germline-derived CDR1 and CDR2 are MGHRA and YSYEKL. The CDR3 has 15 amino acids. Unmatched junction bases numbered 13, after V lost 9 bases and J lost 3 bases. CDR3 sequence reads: CASPQWGQRDTEAFF. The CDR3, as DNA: TGCGCCAGTCCTCAATGGGGACAGAGAGACACTGAAGCTTTCTTT.

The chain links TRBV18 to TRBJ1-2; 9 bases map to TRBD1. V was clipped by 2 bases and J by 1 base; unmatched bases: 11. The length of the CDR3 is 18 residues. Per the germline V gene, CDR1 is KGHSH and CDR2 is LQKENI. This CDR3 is CASSPNGQPGQGNYGYTF. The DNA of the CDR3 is TGTGCCAGCTCACCAAATGGGCAACCGGGACAGGGTAACTATGGCTACACCTTC.

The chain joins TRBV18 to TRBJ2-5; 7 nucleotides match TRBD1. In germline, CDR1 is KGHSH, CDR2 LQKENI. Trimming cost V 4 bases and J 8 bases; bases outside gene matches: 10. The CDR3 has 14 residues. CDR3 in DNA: TGTGCCAGCTCACAAGGGACAGCCCCATATACCCAGTACTTC. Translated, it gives CASSQGTAPYTQYF.

This CDR3 reads CSVAGTGVSNQPQHF. The CDR3 nucleotides are TGCAGCGTTGCAGGGACAGGGGTGAGCAATCAGCCCCAGCATTTT. V and J are TRBV29-1 and TRBJ1-5; 10 bases line up with TRBD1. CDR1 and CDR2 (germline): SQVTM, ANQGSEA. The V gene end was trimmed by 4 bases and the J gene end by 1 base; junction bases not matched to a gene: 4. The CDR3 spans 15 residues.

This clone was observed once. Here the CDR3 reads CASSLQGANTEAFF. CDR3 coding DNA: TGCGCCAGCAGCTTGCAAGGGGCGAACACTGAAGCTTTCTTT. This sequence joins TRBV5-1 and TRBJ1-1, with D tentatively TRBD1 (5 bases). The CDR3 contains 14 residues. CDR1 and CDR2 from the germline V gene are SGHRS and YFSETQ. Trimming took 1 base from V and 1 from J, leaving 8 bases between them.

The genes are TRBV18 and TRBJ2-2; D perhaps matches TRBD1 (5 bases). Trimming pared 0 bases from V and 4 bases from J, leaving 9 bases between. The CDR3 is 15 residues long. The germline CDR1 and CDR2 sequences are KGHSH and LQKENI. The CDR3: CASSPPSGITGELFF. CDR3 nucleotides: TGTGCCAGCTCACCACCCTCAGGGATCACCGGGGAGCTGTTTTTT.

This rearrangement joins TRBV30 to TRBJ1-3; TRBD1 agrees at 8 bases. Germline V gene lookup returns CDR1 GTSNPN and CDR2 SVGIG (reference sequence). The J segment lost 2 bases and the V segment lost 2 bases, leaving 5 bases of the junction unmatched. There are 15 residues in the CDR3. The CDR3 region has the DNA TGTGCCTGGAGTCCAGGGGGCTCGGCTGGAAACACCATATATTTT. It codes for CAWSPGGSAGNTIYF.

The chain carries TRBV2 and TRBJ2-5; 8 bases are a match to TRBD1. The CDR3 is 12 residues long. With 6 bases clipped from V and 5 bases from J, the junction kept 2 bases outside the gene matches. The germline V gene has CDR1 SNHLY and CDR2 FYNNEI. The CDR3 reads CASRDRVETQYF. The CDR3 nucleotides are TGTGCCAGCAGGGACAGGGTGGAGACCCAGTACTTC.

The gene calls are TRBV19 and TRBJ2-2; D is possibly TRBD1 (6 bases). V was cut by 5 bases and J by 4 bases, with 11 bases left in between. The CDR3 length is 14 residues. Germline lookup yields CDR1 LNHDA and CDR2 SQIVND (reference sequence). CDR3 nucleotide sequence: TGTGCCAGTAGTCGGGACATTCCCACCGGGGAGCTGTTTTTT. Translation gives CASSRDIPTGELFF.

The CDR3 sequence: CAAQSSYEQYF. The DNA of the CDR3 is TGTGCCGCACAGAGCTCCTACGAGCAGTACTTC. The chain carries TRBV6-6 and TRBJ2-7; no clear D gene. Trimming removed 11 bases at V and 0 bases at J, with 8 bases between. The CDR3 sequence is 11 residues long. The germline gives CDR1 MNHNY, CDR2 SVGAGI (reference sequence).

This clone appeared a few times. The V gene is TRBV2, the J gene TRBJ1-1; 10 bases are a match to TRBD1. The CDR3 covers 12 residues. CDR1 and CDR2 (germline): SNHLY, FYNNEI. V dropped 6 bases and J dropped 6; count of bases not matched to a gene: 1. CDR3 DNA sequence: TGTGCCAGCAGAGGGACAGGGGCTGAAGCTTTCTTT. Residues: CASRGTGAEAFF.

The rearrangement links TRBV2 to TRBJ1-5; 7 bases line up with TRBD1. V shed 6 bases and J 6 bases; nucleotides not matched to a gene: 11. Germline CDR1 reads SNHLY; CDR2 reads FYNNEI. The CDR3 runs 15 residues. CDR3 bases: TGTGCCAGCAGCGTTATGCGGACAGGCGGTCAGCCCCAGCATTTT. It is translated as CASSVMRTGGQPQHF.

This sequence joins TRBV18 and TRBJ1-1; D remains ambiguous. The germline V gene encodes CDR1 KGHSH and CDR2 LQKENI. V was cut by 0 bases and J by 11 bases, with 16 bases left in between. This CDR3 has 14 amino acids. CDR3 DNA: TGTGCCAGCTCACCACCAGGCGGGGTCCCTGGGGCTTTCTTT. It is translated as CASSPPGGVPGAFF. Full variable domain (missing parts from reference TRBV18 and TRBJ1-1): NAGVMQNPRHLVRRRGQEARLRCSPMKGHSHVYWYRQLPEEGLKFMVYLQKENIIDESGMPKERFSAEFPKEGPSILRIQQVVRGDSAAYFCASSPPGGVPGAFFGQGTRLTVV.

CDR3 protein: CASSQVIGLYEQYF. CDR3 DNA sequence: TGCGCCAGCAGCCAAGTTATAGGACTGTACGAGCAGTACTTC. The rearrangement links TRBV4-3 to TRBJ2-7; weak D call: TRBD2 (5 bases). The V end was cut by 1 base, the J end by 4 bases, with 11 bases between. CDR1 is LGHNA and CDR2 is YSLEER in the germline V gene. The CDR3 runs 14 residues.

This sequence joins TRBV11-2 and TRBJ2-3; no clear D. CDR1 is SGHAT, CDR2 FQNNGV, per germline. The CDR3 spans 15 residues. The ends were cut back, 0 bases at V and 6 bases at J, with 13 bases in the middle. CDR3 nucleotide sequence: TGTGCCAGCAGCTTAGAGTCCCCCTTTTCCGATACGCAGTATTTT. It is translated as CASSLESPFSDTQYF.

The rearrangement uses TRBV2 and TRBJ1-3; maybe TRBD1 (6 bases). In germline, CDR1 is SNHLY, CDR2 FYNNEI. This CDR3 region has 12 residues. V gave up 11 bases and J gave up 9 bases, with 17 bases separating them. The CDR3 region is CAGQSSGATIYF. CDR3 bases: TGTGCCGGCCAATCCTCAGGGGCCACCATATATTTT.

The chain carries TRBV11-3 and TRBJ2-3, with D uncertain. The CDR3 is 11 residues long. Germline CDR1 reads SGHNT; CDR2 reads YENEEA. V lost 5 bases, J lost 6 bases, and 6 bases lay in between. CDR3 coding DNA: TGTGCCAGCAGCCTGACTGATACGCAGTATTTT. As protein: CASSLTDTQYF.

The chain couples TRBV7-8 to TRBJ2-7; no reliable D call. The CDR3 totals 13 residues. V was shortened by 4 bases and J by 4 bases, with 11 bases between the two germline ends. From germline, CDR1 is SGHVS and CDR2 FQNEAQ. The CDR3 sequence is CASSSMDGYEQYF. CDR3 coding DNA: TGTGCCAGCAGCTCGATGGACGGATACGAGCAGTACTTC. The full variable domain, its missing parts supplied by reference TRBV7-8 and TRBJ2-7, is GAGVSQSPRYKVAKRGQDVALRCDPISGHVSLFWYQQALGQGPEFLTYFQNEAQLDKSGLPSDRFFAERPEGSVSTLKIQRTQQEDSAVYLCASSSMDGYEQYFGPGTRLTVT.

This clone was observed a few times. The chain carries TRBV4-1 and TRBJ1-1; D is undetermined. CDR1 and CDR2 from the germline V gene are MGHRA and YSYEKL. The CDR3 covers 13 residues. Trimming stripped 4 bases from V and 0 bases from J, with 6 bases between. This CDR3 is CASSPTMNTEAFF. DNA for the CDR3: TGCGCCAGCAGCCCCACTATGAACACTGAAGCTTTCTTT.

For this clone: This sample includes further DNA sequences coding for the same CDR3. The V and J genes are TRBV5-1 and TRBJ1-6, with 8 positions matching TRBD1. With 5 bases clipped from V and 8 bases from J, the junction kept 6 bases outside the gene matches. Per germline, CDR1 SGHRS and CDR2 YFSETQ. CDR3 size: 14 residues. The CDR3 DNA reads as TGCGCCAGCAGGGGGACAGGCGGTGATTCACCCCTCCACTTT. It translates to CASRGTGGDSPLHF.

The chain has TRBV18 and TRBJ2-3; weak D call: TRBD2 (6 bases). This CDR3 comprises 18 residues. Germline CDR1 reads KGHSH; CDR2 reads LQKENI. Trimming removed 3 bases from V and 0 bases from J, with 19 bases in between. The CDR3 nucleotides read TGTGCCAGCTCACCCGGCTGGGGAGGCAGCCTCAGCACAGATACGCAGTATTTT. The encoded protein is CASSPGWGGSLSTDTQYF.

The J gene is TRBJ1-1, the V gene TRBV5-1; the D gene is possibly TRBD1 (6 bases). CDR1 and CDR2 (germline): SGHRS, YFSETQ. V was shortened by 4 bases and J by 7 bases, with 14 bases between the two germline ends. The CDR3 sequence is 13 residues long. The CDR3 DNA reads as TGCGCCAGCAGCCAATTAGGACAGAGTGAAGCTTTCTTT. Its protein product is CASSQLGQSEAFF.

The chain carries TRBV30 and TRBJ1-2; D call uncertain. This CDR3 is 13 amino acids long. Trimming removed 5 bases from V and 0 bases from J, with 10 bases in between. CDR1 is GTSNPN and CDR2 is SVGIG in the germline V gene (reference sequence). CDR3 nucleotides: TGTGCCTGGTCCCGCGTTGCTAACTATGGCTACACCTTC. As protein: CAWSRVANYGYTF.

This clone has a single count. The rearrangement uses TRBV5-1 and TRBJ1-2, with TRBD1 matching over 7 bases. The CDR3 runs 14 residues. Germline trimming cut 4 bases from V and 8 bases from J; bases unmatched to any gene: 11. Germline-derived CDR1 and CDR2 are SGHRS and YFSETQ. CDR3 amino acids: CASSPADRVGGYTF. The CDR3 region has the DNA TGCGCCAGCAGCCCTGCAGACAGGGTGGGGGGCTACACCTTC.